The 23 T cell receptor beta chains in this list originate from one sample, sequenced in a study of blood T cell repertoires in COVID-19. Produced via immunoSEQ multiplex PCR; TCRdb's table is partial and in-frame only. Seen here are around 130,000 clones, about 86% observed once, and the top ten hold approximately 2.4%. The specimen was PBMCs or T cells enriched from blood (not recorded which). The receptors shown here come from a man in his forties with acute COVID-19.

This clone turned up a few times. V and J are TRBV6-2 or TRBV6-3 and TRBJ2-2; maybe TRBD2 (5 bases). V dropped 6 bases and J dropped 4 bases, with 15 bases sitting between them. CDR3 length: 15 amino acids. CDR1 MNHEY and CDR2 SVGEGT come from the germline V gene. This chain's CDR3 is CASSLLVSGTGELFF. DNA of the CDR3: TGTGCCAGCAGCTTACTAGTCTCTGGCACCGGGGAGCTGTTTTTT.

This clone was counted between two and nine times. The genes are TRBV28 and TRBJ1-4, with unresolved D. The V and J ends lost 2 bases and 7 bases respectively, with 14 bases between them. The CDR3 is 15 amino acids. In germline, CDR1 is MDHEN, CDR2 SYDVKM. This chain's CDR3 is CASSLVSGRGEKLFF. As DNA, the CDR3 is TGTGCCAGCAGTTTAGTGTCCGGACGGGGTGAAAAACTGTTTTTT.

The chain joins TRBV3-1 (or the pseudogene TRBV3-2) to TRBJ1-1; D call uncertain. V lost 6 bases and J lost 10, with 18 bases in between. The CDR3 consists of 13 residues. Germline lookup yields CDR1 LGHDT and CDR2 YNNKEL (reference sequence). CDR3 DNA sequence: TGTGCCAGCAGTCTCTTTTGGGCAGGCGCAGCTTTCTTT. Its protein is CASSLFWAGAAFF.

CDR3 sequence: CASSSERGTEAFF. CDR3 nucleotide sequence: TGTGCCAGCAGCTCCGAAAGGGGAACTGAAGCTTTCTTT. The rearrangement links TRBV7-3 to TRBJ1-1; tentative D call: TRBD1 (5 bases). This CDR3 comprises 13 residues. V was pared by 4 bases and J by 5 bases, with 11 bases between. The germline gives CDR1 SGHTA, CDR2 FQGTGA. The full variable domain, in which reference TRBV7-3 and TRBJ1-1 provide the parts outside the CDR3, is GAGVSQTPSNKVTEKGKYVELRCDPISGHTALYWYRQSLGQGPEFLIYFQGTGAADDSGLPNDRFFAVRPEGSVSTLKIQRTERGDSAVYLCASSSERGTEAFFGQGTRLTVV.

This clone came up a few times. The chain combines TRBV6-2 or TRBV6-3 with TRBJ2-7, with 8 positions matching TRBD1. The CDR3 consists of 16 residues. The junction had 11 bases not matched to a gene; V was cut back by 2 bases and J by 5 bases. The germline V gene encodes CDR1 MNHEY and CDR2 SVGEGT. CDR3: CASSYKGQAGSHEQYF. The CDR3 coding sequence is TGTGCCAGCAGTTACAAGGGACAGGCGGGTTCCCACGAGCAGTACTTC.

The chain is built from TRBV5-1 and TRBJ1-3, with D unresolved. CDR3 length: 11 residues. Trimming pared 6 bases from V and 7 bases from J, leaving 8 bases between. The germline V gene has CDR1 SGHRS and CDR2 YFSETQ. Written as DNA, the CDR3 is TGCGCCAGCAAAACGGGGAACACCATATATTTT. Its translation: CASKTGNTIYF.

This clone appeared a few times. This chain connects TRBV7-9 to TRBJ1-4; D gene ambiguous. Deletions cut 1 base from V and 4 bases from J, with 7 bases between. The CDR3 contains 14 residues. Looked up from germline, CDR1 is SEHNR and CDR2 is FQNEAQ (reference sequence). The CDR3 reads CASSLGQINEKLFF. In DNA form, the CDR3 reads TGTGCCAGCAGCTTAGGTCAGATTAATGAAAAACTGTTTTTT. The variable domain in full, with the rest retrieved from reference TRBV7-9 and TRBJ1-4, is DTGVSQNPRHKITKRGQNVTFRCDPISEHNRLYWYRQTLGQGPEFLTYFQNEAQLEKSRLLSDRFSAERPKGSFSTLEIQRTEQGDSAMYLCASSLGQINEKLFFGSGTQLSVL.

The chain has TRBV18 and TRBJ1-1; a weak D match, TRBD1 (5 bases). Germline CDR1 reads KGHSH; CDR2 reads LQKENI. The CDR3 covers 16 residues. The V end was cut by 5 bases, the J end by 0 bases, with 16 bases between. Here the CDR3 DNA reads TGTGCCAGCTCAGGGCGGGGGGGTTCGATGAACACTGAAGCTTTCTTT. This codes for CASSGRGGSMNTEAFF.

J is TRBJ2-1 and V is TRBV3-1 (or the pseudogene TRBV3-2); TRBD2 might be the D (5 bases). The germline gives CDR1 LGHDT, CDR2 YNNKEL (reference sequence). This CDR3 has 12 amino acids. Between the trimmed V and J ends, which lost 3 bases and 10 bases, there was a span of 10 bases. The CDR3: CASSQSGQEQFF. The CDR3 DNA follows: TGTGCCAGCAGCCAGAGCGGTCAGGAGCAGTTCTTC.

The chain joins TRBV19 to TRBJ2-7; D is perhaps TRBD1 (6 bases). The length of the CDR3 is 12 residues. The germline V gene encodes CDR1 LNHDA and CDR2 SQIVND (reference sequence). Trimming removed 5 bases at V and 5 bases at J, with 10 bases between. The CDR3 DNA is TGTGCCAGTAGTGCACAGGGCCACGAGCAGTACTTC. Translated, it gives CASSAQGHEQYF.

This clone appeared a single time. J is TRBJ1-5 and V is TRBV9; TRBD1 matches at 8 bases. CDR1 is SGDLS, CDR2 YYNGEE, per germline. V lost 4 bases and J lost 2; bases outside the gene matches: 5. The CDR3 is 15 residues long. The CDR3 region has the DNA TGTGCCAGCAGCCCAGGACAGGGTGGCAATCAGCCCCAGCATTTT. Translated, it gives CASSPGQGGNQPQHF.

This chain links TRBV6-5 with TRBJ2-2; D is possibly TRBD2 (5 bases). Trimming stripped 7 bases from V and 4 bases from J, with 10 bases between. Germline lookup yields CDR1 MNHEY and CDR2 SVGAGI. This CDR3 spans 13 amino acids. CDR3 protein: CASTLGSTGELFF. The CDR3 DNA follows: TGTGCCAGCACCCTGGGGAGCACCGGGGAGCTGTTTTTT.

V gene TRBV7-6 combines with J gene TRBJ1-4; perhaps TRBD1 as D (6 bases). The germline V gene has CDR1 SGHVS and CDR2 FNYEAQ. CDR3 size: 17 residues. Trimming stripped 1 base from V and 0 bases from J, with 12 bases between. This CDR3 is CASSLVDRTATNEKLFF. The CDR3 bases are TGTGCCAGCAGCTTAGTAGACCGGACAGCAACTAATGAAAAACTGTTTTTT.

The CDR3, as DNA: TGTGCCACCAGTATACGTGGGGACAGGGGTAGGTACGAGCAGTACTTC. Translating gives CATSIRGDRGRYEQYF. The gene calls are TRBV24-1 and TRBJ2-7; 10 bases match TRBD1. The V gene end was trimmed by 6 bases and the J gene end by 4 bases; junction bases not matched to a gene: 11. Germline CDR1 is KGHDR and CDR2 is SFDVKD. The CDR3 runs 16 residues.

The rearrangement links TRBV28 to TRBJ2-1; D is undetermined. The CDR3 runs to 14 residues. The germline V and J ends were trimmed by 3 bases and 2 bases, with 8 bases remaining between them. The V gene's germline CDR1 is MDHEN and CDR2 SYDVKM. The CDR3 nucleotides read TGTGCCAGCAGTTTCCACCGGGCCTACAATGAGCAGTTCTTC. Translation gives CASSFHRAYNEQFF.

The gene calls are TRBV4-1 and TRBJ1-2, with 10 positions matching TRBD1. The CDR3 spans 14 residues. Trimming cost V 3 bases and J 7 bases; bases outside gene matches: 5. Germline V gives CDR1 MGHRA, CDR2 YSYEKL. CDR3 bases: TGCGCCAGCAGCCATGCGGACAGGGGGGGTGGCTACACCTTC. Encoded protein: CASSHADRGGGYTF.

This chain connects TRBV5-1 to TRBJ1-2; tentatively, D is TRBD1 (5 bases). The V end was cut by 3 bases, the J end by 3 bases, with 12 bases between. The germline gives CDR1 SGHRS, CDR2 YFSETQ. The CDR3 runs 14 residues. Here the CDR3 reads CASSWPGDDYGYTF. CDR3 nucleotides: TGCGCCAGCAGCTGGCCGGGGGACGACTATGGCTACACCTTC.

This clone was recorded once. The CDR3 DNA follows: TGTGCCAGCAGCCTGAAAGGGGCTGGAAACACCATATATTTT. This gives the protein CASSLKGAGNTIYF. The chain is built from TRBV5-6 and TRBJ1-3; maybe TRBD1 (5 bases). The CDR3 loop spans 14 amino acids. V was cut by 4 bases and J by 2 bases, with 10 bases left in between. Germline-derived CDR1 and CDR2 are SGHDT and YYEEEE. The whole variable domain, filled in from reference TRBV5-6 and TRBJ1-3, reads DAGVTQSPTHLIKTRGQQVTLRCSPKSGHDTVSWYQQALGQGPQFIFQYYEEEERQRGNFPDRFSGHQFPNYSSELNVNALLLGDSALYLCASSLKGAGNTIYFGEGSWLTVV.

There are a few counts of this clone. This chain connects TRBV18 to TRBJ2-7; D gene ambiguous. The germline CDR1 and CDR2 sequences are KGHSH and LQKENI. V lost 4 bases to trimming and J lost 2 bases, with 12 bases between them. The length of the CDR3 is 14 residues. CDR3 coding DNA: TGTGCCAGCTCACTGTCAGGTCTTGCCTACGAGCAGTACTTC. It yields the protein CASSLSGLAYEQYF.

This clone came up a few times. The rearrangement uses TRBV7-9 and TRBJ2-3; weak D call: TRBD2 (7 bases). The CDR3 has 14 residues. V gave up 4 bases and J gave up 1 base, with 9 bases separating them. CDR1 and CDR2 from the germline V gene are SEHNR and FQNEAQ (reference sequence). CDR3 residues: CASSSGGGTDTQYF. The CDR3 nucleotides read TGTGCCAGCAGCTCGGGGGGCGGCACAGATACGCAGTATTTT.

This rearrangement joins TRBV5-4 to TRBJ2-2; 7 positions agree with TRBD2. Germline CDR1 reads SGHNT; CDR2 reads YYREEE (reference sequence). This CDR3 contains 17 residues. Trimming at V came to 4 bases and at J to 0 bases, leaving 9 bases not matched to a gene. The CDR3 protein is CASSPGPSGTNTGELFF. For the CDR3, the DNA is TGTGCCAGCAGCCCGGGCCCTAGCGGTACGAACACCGGGGAGCTGTTTTTT.

This sequence joins TRBV5-6 and TRBJ1-1, with TRBD1 identical over 9 bases. With 4 bases clipped from V and 7 bases from J, the junction kept 8 bases outside the gene matches. Germline lookup yields CDR1 SGHDT and CDR2 YYEEEE. This CDR3 contains 14 residues. CDR3 nucleotides: TGTGCCAGCAGCCTCGGGGGACAGGGAGATGAAGCTTTCTTT. Protein: CASSLGGQGDEAFF.

This chain connects TRBV28 to TRBJ1-6, with 8 bases matching TRBD1. Germline V gene sequence: CDR1 MDHEN, CDR2 SYDVKM. There are 14 residues in the CDR3. J was trimmed by 10 bases and V by 3 bases; bases with no gene match: 5. The CDR3 DNA reads as TGTGCCAGCAGTTTCGGACAGGGAAGATCACCCCTCCACTTT. Its protein product is CASSFGQGRSPLHF.